The rows below give T cell receptor beta chains drawn from one sample of a study of lung T cells in sarcoidosis with Löfgren's syndrome. Via MiXCR, TCRdb re-called the reads, giving one row per CDR3 protein. The sample holds more than 6,500 distinct CDR3 sequences, roughly 21% seen once. Specimen: CD4+ T cells from bronchoalveolar lavage fluid. Receptor source: a human donor with sarcoidosis (Löfgren's syndrome or another form), or a control subject (not recorded which). CDR3s include the opening cysteine and the closing phenylalanine or tryptophan. The D gene is left open where the match is weak. A row's size may be missing; if present it is once, few, many or a size class.

V,size,D,J,CDR3,DNA
TRBV11-2,once,.,TRBJ2-3,CASSPQLVGMQYF,TGTGCCAGCAGCCCTCAACTAGTCGGTATGCAGTATTTT
TRBV20-1,large,TRBD1,TRBJ1-6,CSARDPRTGSHSPLHF,TGCAGTGCTAGAGATCCTAGGACAGGGTCGCATTCACCCCTCCACTTT
TRBV29-1,many,.,TRBJ1-2,CSVVPLTYGYTF,TGCAGCGTGGTTCCTCTCACCTATGGCTACACCTTC
TRBV19,few,.,TRBJ1-5,CASRTGTRNQPQHF,TGTGCCAGTAGAACCGGAACACGGAATCAGCCCCAGCATTTT
TRBV5-1,many,.,TRBJ1-4,CASKQGATNEKLFF,TGCGCCAGCAAACAGGGCGCAACTAATGAAAAACTGTTTTTT
TRBV28,few,TRBD1,TRBJ2-2,CASSLTGQLNTGELFF,TGTGCCAGCAGTTTAACGGGACAGCTGAACACCGGGGAGCTGTTTTTT
TRBV20-1,few,.,TRBJ2-1,CSAIVGGYNEQFF,TGCAGTGCTATCGTGGGGGGATACAATGAGCAGTTCTTC
TRBV11-3,many,TRBD1,TRBJ2-1,CASSSGQVGTNEQFF,TGTGCCAGCAGCTCCGGACAGGTGGGAACCAATGAGCAGTTCTTC
TRBV5-1,many,.,TRBJ2-1,CASSPQGTQGSSYNEQFF,TGCGCCAGCAGCCCCCAGGGGACACAAGGGAGCTCCTACAATGAGCAGTTCTTC
TRBV11-1,.,TRBD2,TRBJ2-5,CAGSHRLAVQEIQYF,TGTGCCGGCAGCCACCGACTAGCGGTCCAAGAGATCCAGTACTTC
TRBV12-3/TRBV12-4,large,.,TRBJ1-5,CASSLDWSNQPQHF,TGTGCCAGCAGTCTAGACTGGAGCAATCAGCCCCAGCATTTT
TRBV4-2,many,TRBD2,TRBJ2-1,CASSQLAGGLNEQFF,TGTGCCAGCAGCCAACTAGCGGGGGGATTGAATGAGCAGTTCTTC
TRBV30,.,TRBD1,TRBJ1-2,CAWSVRGQPNYGYTF,TGTGCCTGGAGTGTCAGGGGACAGCCCAACTATGGCTACACCTTC
TRBV6-1,medium-sized,.,TRBJ1-1,CASSSDTEAFF,TGTGCCAGCAGTTCCGACACTGAAGCTTTCTTT
TRBV4-2,many,.,TRBJ2-5,CASSQGFPSPGTQYF,TGTGCCAGCAGCCAGGGGTTCCCTTCCCCAGGGACCCAGTACTTC
TRBV12-3/TRBV12-4,.,TRBD1,TRBJ2-1,CASSLSDRGSLDNEQFF,TGTGCCAGCAGTTTATCGGACAGGGGTTCCCTTGACAATGAGCAGTTCTTC
TRBV9,once,.,TRBJ2-1,CASSVPSREQFF,TGTGCCAGCAGCGTGCCCTCCCGGGAGCAGTTCTTC
TRBV15,large,TRBD2,TRBJ2-7,CATSSDSGSSYEQYF,TGTGCCACCAGCAGCGATAGCGGGAGCTCCTACGAGCAGTACTTC
TRBV13,.,.,TRBJ2-3,CASSVRDTTSTDTQYF,TGTGCCAGCAGCGTCCGGGACACTACCTCCACAGATACGCAGTATTTT
TRBV12-5,.,TRBD1,TRBJ1-1,CASGLRTGGNTEAFF,TGTGCTAGTGGTCTTCGGACAGGGGGAAACACTGAAGCTTTCTTT
TRBV7-2,many,TRBD1,TRBJ1-4,CASSFRDRVLNEKLFF,TGTGCCAGCAGCTTCAGGGACAGGGTCCTTAATGAAAAACTGTTTTTT
TRBV12-3/TRBV12-4,once,.,TRBJ2-7,CASSLPPNAYEQYF,TGTGCCAGCAGTTTACCACCCAACGCCTACGAGCAGTACTTC
TRBV28,.,.,TRBJ1-3,CASRIEQGLSGNTIYF,TGTGCCAGCAGGATCGAACAGGGCCTCTCTGGAAACACCATATATTTT
TRBV10-2,few,TRBD2,TRBJ2-1,CATRLSGGSNEQFF,TGTGCCACCCGCTTAAGCGGGGGGTCTAATGAGCAGTTCTTC
TRBV18,many,TRBD2,TRBJ2-1,CASSPPTSGGVYNEQFF,TGTGCCAGCTCACCACCGACTAGCGGGGGGGTGTACAATGAGCAGTTCTTC
TRBV18,medium-sized,TRBD2,TRBJ2-3,CASSPQASGATDTQYF,TGTGCCAGCTCACCACAGGCTAGCGGGGCGACAGATACGCAGTATTTT
TRBV7-2,many,.,TRBJ2-1,CASSLVSSTIEQFF,TGTGCCAGCAGCTTAGTCTCCTCCACAATTGAGCAGTTCTTC
TRBV7-6,.,.,TRBJ2-1,CASSLDSNEQFF,TGTGCCAGCAGTCTCGACAGCAATGAGCAGTTCTTC
TRBV20-1,.,TRBD2,TRBJ2-7,CSARPSGGEQYF,TGCAGTGCTAGACCCAGCGGGGGGGAGCAGTACTTC
TRBV18,many,.,TRBJ1-4,CASSVSILTTNEKLFF,TGTGCCAGCTCTGTCAGCATCCTTACAACTAATGAAAAACTGTTTTTT
TRBV5-1,.,.,TRBJ2-5,CASSLGQVETQYF,TGCGCCAGCAGCTTGGGACAAGTGGAGACCCAGTACTTC
TRBV9,many,.,TRBJ1-2,CASSVREGLYGYTF,TGTGCCAGCAGCGTACGGGAGGGGCTTTATGGCTACACCTTC
TRBV2,.,.,TRBJ1-1,CASRETVGTPEASF,TGTGCCAGCAGAGAAACGGTGGGGACGCCTGAAGCTTCCTTT
TRBV6-1,many,TRBD1,TRBJ2-1,CASSPGTGGYLGQFF,TGTGCCAGCAGTCCCGGGACAGGGGGCTATCTTGGGCAGTTCTTC